Below, 8 T cell receptor beta chains from the same sample are listed, as sequenced in a study of blood T cell repertoires in COVID-19. TCRdb's table, derived via immunoSEQ multiplex PCR, lists solely in-frame clones and lacks some. The sample records 250,000 to 300,000 clones, 80% to 90% being singletons. Specimen: PBMCs or T cells enriched from blood (not recorded which). The receptors come from a man in his late teens or twenties who had recovered from COVID-19.

This sequence joins TRBV6-5 and TRBJ2-7; possible D gene TRBD2, 5 bases. The germline V and J ends were trimmed by 3 bases and 3 bases, with 12 bases remaining between them. CDR1 MNHEY and CDR2 SVGAGI come from the germline V gene. This CDR3 contains 14 residues. For the CDR3, the DNA is TGTGCCAGCAGTTATTTGAAGGGAGACTACGAGCAGTACTTC. Translation: CASSYLKGDYEQYF.

The chain joins TRBV29-1 to TRBJ1-1; D remains unclear. V gave up 4 bases and J gave up 5 bases, with 14 bases separating them. The CDR3 has 13 amino acids. Germline assignment: CDR1 SQVTM and CDR2 ANQGSEA. CDR3 DNA: TGCAGCGTTGGGCTGGGCGGGTTAACTGAAGCTTTCTTT. This translates into CSVGLGGLTEAFF.

The count of this clone is one. The V gene is TRBV27, the J gene TRBJ2-2; D might be TRBD2 (7 bases). The CDR3 runs 15 residues. The V end was cut by 3 bases, the J end by 4 bases, with 12 bases between. Per germline, CDR1 MNHEY and CDR2 SMNVEV (reference sequence). CDR3 in DNA: TGTGCCAGCAGTTTTGGGGGGGGCGGCACCGGGGAGCTGTTTTTT. Protein sequence: CASSFGGGGTGELFF.

The rearrangement joins TRBV29-1 to TRBJ1-1; possible D gene TRBD1, 5 bases. Germline CDR1 SQVTM, CDR2 ANQGSEA. Trimming pared 1 base from V and 4 bases from J, leaving 10 bases between. There are 13 residues in the CDR3. The CDR3 here is CSVEGSRVTEAFF. DNA for the CDR3: TGCAGCGTTGAAGGGAGCAGGGTCACTGAAGCTTTCTTT.

This clone was counted a single time. The gene calls are TRBV12-5 and TRBJ1-2; TRBD1 might be the D (5 bases). The CDR3 has 20 amino acids. Trimming took off 0 bases at V and 4 bases at J, with 27 bases between the two ends. Per the germline V gene, CDR1 is LGHNT and CDR2 is FRNRAP. The DNA of the CDR3 is TGTGCTAGTGGTTTGGTACGGGGGGTGGGGCTACCCCCGATTGTCTATGGCTACACCTTC. It specifies CASGLVRGVGLPPIVYGYTF.

The CDR3: CASSSSPRRNSPLHF. CDR3 sequence (DNA): TGTGCCAGCAGTTCCTCCCCTCGGAGGAATTCACCCCTCCACTTT. The chain recombines TRBV28 with TRBJ1-6; D is uncertain. The CDR3 runs 15 residues. The V gene lost 4 bases and the J gene lost 7 bases, with 14 bases spanning the gap. Germline V CDR1 and CDR2: MDHEN, SYDVKM.

The rearrangement joins TRBV29-1 to TRBJ2-3, with unresolved D. The CDR3 loop spans 13 amino acids. Germline CDR1 and CDR2: SQVTM and ANQGSEA. Deletions cut 1 base from V and 1 base from J, with 6 bases between. In DNA, the CDR3 is TGCAGCGTTGAAGTGCTAGGCACAGATACGCAGTATTTT. Translated: CSVEVLGTDTQYF.

This clone was counted once. This CDR3 reads CATTELTAVSQVAPYGYTF. CDR3 coding DNA: TGTGCCACCACGGAATTGACAGCTGTCAGCCAAGTTGCACCTTATGGCTACACCTTC. V and J are TRBV24-1 and TRBJ1-2; possible D gene TRBD1, 5 bases. The germline V gene encodes CDR1 KGHDR and CDR2 SFDVKD. V dropped 8 bases and J dropped 5 bases, with 32 bases sitting between them. The CDR3 length is 19 residues.